The T cell receptor beta chain described here comes from a study of control samples from healthy donors and cancer patients. Trimming shortened V by 3 bases and J by 1 base, and 11 bases separated the two germline ends. This CDR3 has 15 residues. Germline CDR1 and CDR2: LNHDA and SQIVND (reference sequence). Produced via immunoSEQ multiplex PCR; TCRdb's table is partial and in-frame only. Among some 67,000 clones, 70% to 90% were seen once, and the ten largest hold 2% to 2.5%. The J gene is TRBJ2-3, the V gene TRBV19; D gene uncertain. Sequenced input: PBMCs. The source is a woman in her fifties or sixties with head and neck cancer. The chain's CDR3 is CASSMVTEGTDTQYF. The CDR3 DNA reads as TGTGCCAGTAGTATGGTAACAGAAGGCACAGATACGCAGTATTTT. The entire variable domain, with the rest obtained from reference TRBV19 and TRBJ2-3, is as follows: DGGITQSPKYLFRKEGQNVTLSCEQNLNHDAMYWYRQDPGQGLRLIYYSQIVNDFQKGDIAEGYSVSREKKESFPLTVTSAQKNPTAFYLCASSMVTEGTDTQYFGPGTRLTVL.